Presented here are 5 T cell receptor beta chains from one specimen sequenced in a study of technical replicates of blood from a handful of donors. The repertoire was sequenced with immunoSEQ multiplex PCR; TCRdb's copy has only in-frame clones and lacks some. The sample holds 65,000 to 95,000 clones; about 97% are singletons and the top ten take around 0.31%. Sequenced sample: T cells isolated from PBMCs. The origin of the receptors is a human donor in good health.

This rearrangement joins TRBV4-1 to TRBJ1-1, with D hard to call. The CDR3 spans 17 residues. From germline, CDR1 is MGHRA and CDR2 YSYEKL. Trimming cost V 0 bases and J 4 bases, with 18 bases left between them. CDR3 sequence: CASSQEKTSPTATEAFF. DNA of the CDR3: TGCGCCAGCAGCCAAGAAAAGACATCTCCTACGGCCACTGAAGCTTTCTTT.

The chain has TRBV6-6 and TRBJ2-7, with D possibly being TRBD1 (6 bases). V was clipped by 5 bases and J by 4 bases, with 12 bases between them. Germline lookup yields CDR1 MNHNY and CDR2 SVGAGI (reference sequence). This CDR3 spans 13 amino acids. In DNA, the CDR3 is TGTGCCAGCAGTACAATACAGGGATACGAGCAGTACTTC. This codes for CASSTIQGYEQYF.

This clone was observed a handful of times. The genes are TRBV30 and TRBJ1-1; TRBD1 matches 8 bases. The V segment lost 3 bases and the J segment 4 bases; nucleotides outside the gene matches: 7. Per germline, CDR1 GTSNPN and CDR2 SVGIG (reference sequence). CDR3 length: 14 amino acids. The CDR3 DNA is TGTGCCTGGAGCGACAGGGGAGGAGGCACTGAAGCTTTCTTT. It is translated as CAWSDRGGGTEAFF.

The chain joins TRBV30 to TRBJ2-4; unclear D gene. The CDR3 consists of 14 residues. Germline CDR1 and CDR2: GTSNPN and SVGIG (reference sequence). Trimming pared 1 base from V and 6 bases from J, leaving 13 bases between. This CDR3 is CAWSDEDMGNIQYF. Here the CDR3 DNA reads TGTGCCTGGAGTGACGAGGATATGGGAAACATTCAGTACTTC.

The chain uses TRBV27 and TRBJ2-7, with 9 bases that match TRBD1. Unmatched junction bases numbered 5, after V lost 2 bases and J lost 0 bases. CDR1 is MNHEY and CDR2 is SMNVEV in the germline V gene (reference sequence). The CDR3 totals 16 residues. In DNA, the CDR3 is TGTGCCAGCAGTTTAGGGACAGGGTCCAGCTCCTACGAGCAGTACTTC. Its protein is CASSLGTGSSSYEQYF.